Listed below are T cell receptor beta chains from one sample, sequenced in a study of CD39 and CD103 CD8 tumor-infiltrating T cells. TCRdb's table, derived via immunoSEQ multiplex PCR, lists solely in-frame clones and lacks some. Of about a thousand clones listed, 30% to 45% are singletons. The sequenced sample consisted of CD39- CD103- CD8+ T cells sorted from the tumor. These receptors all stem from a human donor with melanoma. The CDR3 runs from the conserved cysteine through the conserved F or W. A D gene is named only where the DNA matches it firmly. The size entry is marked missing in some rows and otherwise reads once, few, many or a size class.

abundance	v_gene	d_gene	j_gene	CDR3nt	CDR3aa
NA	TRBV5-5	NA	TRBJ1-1	TGTGCCAGCAGCTCGGTGAACACTGAAGCTTTCTTT	CASSSVNTEAFF
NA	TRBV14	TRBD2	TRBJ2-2	TGTGCCAGCAGCCGGACTAGCGGGGACACCGGGGAGCTGTTTTTT	CASSRTSGDTGELFF
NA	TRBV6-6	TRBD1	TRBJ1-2	TGTGCCAGCAGTGGACAGGGTGAAGGTGGCTACACCTTC	CASSGQGEGGYTF
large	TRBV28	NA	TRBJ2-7	TGTGCCAGCAGCTGGAGGGGCGCAAGCTCCTACGAGCAGTACTTC	CASSWRGASSYEQYF
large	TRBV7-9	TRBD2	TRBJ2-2	TGTGCCAGCAGCTTTTTAGCGGGAGGAGGGACCGGGGAGCTGTTTTTT	CASSFLAGGGTGELFF
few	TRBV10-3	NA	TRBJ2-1	TGTGCCATCAGTGAGTCGGGGGGAGGCGTATACAATGAGCAGTTCTTC	CAISESGGGVYNEQFF
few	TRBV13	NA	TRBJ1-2	TGTGCCAGCAGTCCATCGGGAGTGGGGGGGACCGGGGGCTACACCTTC	CASSPSGVGGTGGYTF
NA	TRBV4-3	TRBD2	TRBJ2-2	TGCGCCAGCAGCCTTACTAGCGAGGGGACCGGGGAGCTGTTTTTT	CASSLTSEGTGELFF
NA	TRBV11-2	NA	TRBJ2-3	TGTGCCAGCAGCTTTCTACAGGGCCCCTCGGATACGCAGTATTTT	CASSFLQGPSDTQYF
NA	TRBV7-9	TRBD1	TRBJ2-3	TGTGCCAGCAGCTCAGGACAGGGTCTAGATACGCAGTATTTT	CASSSGQGLDTQYF
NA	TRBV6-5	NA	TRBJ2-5	TGTGCCAGCAGTTACGGGGCGGTTGAGACCCAGTACTTC	CASSYGAVETQYF
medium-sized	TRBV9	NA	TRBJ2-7	TGTGCCAGCAGCGTAGGCGGGCCCAACCGGGAGCAGTACTTC	CASSVGGPNREQYF
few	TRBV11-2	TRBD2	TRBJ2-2	TGTGCCAGCAGCCCTACTAGCGGGAGCATGGGGAGGGAGCTGTTTTTT	CASSPTSGSMGRELFF
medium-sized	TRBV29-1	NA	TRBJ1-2	TGCAGCGTTGAAGATCAGCCTTGGGGCTACACCTTC	CSVEDQPWGYTF
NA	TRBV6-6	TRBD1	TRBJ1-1	TGTGCCAGCAGCTCCGAGGGGGCCCCCTGTGAAGCTTTCTTT	CASSSEGAPCEAFF
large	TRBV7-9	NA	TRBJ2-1	TGTGCCAGCAGCTTACCCGGCTGGGATGAGCAGTTCTTC	CASSLPGWDEQFF
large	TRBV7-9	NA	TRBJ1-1	TGTGCCAATCGGAGGGAAGAAGAAACTGAAGCTTTCTTT	CANRREEETEAFF
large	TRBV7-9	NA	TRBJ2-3	TGTGCCAGCAGCTTAGTCAGCACAGATACGCAGTATTTT	CASSLVSTDTQYF
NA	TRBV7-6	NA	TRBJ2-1	TGTGCCAGCAGCTTAGTCGACTTGGAGCAGTTCTTC	CASSLVDLEQFF
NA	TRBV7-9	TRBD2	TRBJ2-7	TGTGCCAGCAGCTTGGGGTCAGCGGGAGGGACCGAAGAGCAGTACTTC	CASSLGSAGGTEEQYF
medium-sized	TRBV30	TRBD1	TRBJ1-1	TGTGCCTGGTACGGGACAGGGGATATGAACACTGAAGCTTTCTTT	CAWYGTGDMNTEAFF
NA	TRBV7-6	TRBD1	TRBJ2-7	TGTGCCAGCAGCTTAGCCACAGGGGCTCCTTTCGAGCAGTACTTC	CASSLATGAPFEQYF
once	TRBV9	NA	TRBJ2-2	TGTGCCAGCAGCGTAGGTTCCGGGGGGCACGGGGAGCTGTTTTTT	CASSVGSGGHGELFF
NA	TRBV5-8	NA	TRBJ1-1	TGTGCCAGCAGCTTACGAGGCACTGAAGCTTTCTTT	CASSLRGTEAFF
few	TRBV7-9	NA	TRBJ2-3	TGTGCCAGCAGCCAAGGGGTTACGACAGATACGCAGTATTTT	CASSQGVTTDTQYF
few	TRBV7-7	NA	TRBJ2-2	TGTGCCAGCAGCTTGGCCCCCGCCACAGGGGAGCTGTTTTTT	CASSLAPATGELFF
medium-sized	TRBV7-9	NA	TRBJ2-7	TGTGCCAGCAGCTTGACAGAAGCCTACGAGCAGTACTTC	CASSLTEAYEQYF
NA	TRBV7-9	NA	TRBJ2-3	TGTGCCAGCAGCCCACCCGCCCACGCGGCCGGGGGCCGGGAAGATACGCAGTATTTT	CASSPPAHAAGGREDTQYF
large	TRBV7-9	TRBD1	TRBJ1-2	TGTGCCAGCAGCCCGACAGGGGTGGAAGGCTACACCTTC	CASSPTGVEGYTF
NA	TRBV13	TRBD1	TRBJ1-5	TGTGCCAGCAGCTTGGCTGAGACAGGGGGGAGTGAGCCCCAGCATTTT	CASSLAETGGSEPQHF
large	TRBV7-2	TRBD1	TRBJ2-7	TGTGCCAGCAGCTTAGCCACAGGGGCTCCTTTCGAGCAGTACTTC	CASSLATGAPFEQYF
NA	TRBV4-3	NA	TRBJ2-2	TGCGCCAGCAGCCAAGACCCGGGAGAGGGGACCGGGGAGCTGTTTTTT	CASSQDPGEGTGELFF
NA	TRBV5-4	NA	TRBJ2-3	TGCGCCAGCAGCCTCGGGAGTTCTAGCACAGATACGCAGTATTTT	CASSLGSSSTDTQYF
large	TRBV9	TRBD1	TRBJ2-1	TGTGCCAGCAGCCACGACAGGGGGCATGGCACCTACAATGAGCAGTTCTTC	CASSHDRGHGTYNEQFF
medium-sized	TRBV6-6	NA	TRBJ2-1	TGTGCCAGCACCATAGGCAATGAGCAGTTCTTC	CASTIGNEQFF
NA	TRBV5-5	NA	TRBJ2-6	TGTGCCAGCAGCCCTTCCCCTTCTGGGGCCAACGTCCTGACTTTC	CASSPSPSGANVLTF
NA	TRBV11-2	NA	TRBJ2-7	TGTGCCAGCAGCTTATTCGGCGGCTACGAGCAGTACTTC	CASSLFGGYEQYF
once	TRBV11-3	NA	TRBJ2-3	TGTGCCAGCAGCTTTCTACAGGGCCCCTCGGATACGCAGTATTTT	CASSFLQGPSDTQYF
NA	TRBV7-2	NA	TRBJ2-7	TGTGCCAGCAGCTTGGGGGGGGACACCTACGAGCAGTACTTC	CASSLGGDTYEQYF
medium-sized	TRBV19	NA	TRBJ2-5	TGTGCCAGTAGTTTAGTTTCGGGGGTCGCGGGCCCCCAAGAGACCCAGTACTTC	CASSLVSGVAGPQETQYF
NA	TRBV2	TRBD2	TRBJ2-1	TGTGCCAGCAGGGAATATAGCGGGAGGGCCCGGAATGAGCAGTTCTTC	CASREYSGRARNEQFF
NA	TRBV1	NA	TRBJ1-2	TGCACCAGCAGTGGGCGAAAGACCTATGGCTACACCTTC	CTSSGRKTYGYTF